The 3 T cell receptor beta chains below all came from one sample that was sequenced in a study of T cell responses to AZD1222 COVID-19 vaccine. Only in-frame clones appear in the TCRdb table, and some are missing; sequencing was by immunoSEQ multiplex PCR. The sample has more than 150,000 clones, 85% to 95% seen once. The specimen was peripheral blood, collected 28 days after the second AZD1222 dose. Every receptor here comes from an adult who received the AZD1222 COVID-19 vaccine.

The chain combines TRBV7-9 with TRBJ1-6; D is possibly TRBD1 (6 bases). CDR3 length: 14 residues. Deletions cut 2 bases from V and 9 bases from J, with 11 bases between. CDR1 SEHNR and CDR2 FQNEAQ come from the germline V gene (reference sequence). CDR3 sequence (DNA): TGTGCCAGCAGCTTATCCAGGGGTGGTTCACCCCTCCACTTT. It codes for CASSLSRGGSPLHF.

The rearrangement joins TRBV5-5 to TRBJ2-2; maybe TRBD1 (6 bases). The V and J ends lost 3 bases and 4 bases respectively, with 22 bases between them. The V gene's germline CDR1 is SGHKS and CDR2 YYEKEE (reference sequence). The CDR3 totals 18 residues. The CDR3 sequence is CASSWWFRTEQRTGELFF. Here the CDR3 DNA reads TGTGCCAGCAGCTGGTGGTTTCGGACAGAGCAGCGCACCGGGGAGCTGTTTTTT.

The rearrangement uses TRBV15 and TRBJ1-2, with no clear D. The CDR3 spans 13 residues. Trimming shortened V by 0 bases and J by 7 bases, and 9 bases separated the two germline ends. In germline, CDR1 is LNHNV, CDR2 YYDKDF (reference sequence). CDR3 in DNA: TGTGCCACCAGCAGAGAGGGGTCGGCTGGCTACACCTTC. Protein: CATSREGSAGYTF. The complete variable domain, with remaining parts taken from reference TRBV15 and TRBJ1-2, reads DAMVIQNPRYQVTQFGKPVTLSCSQTLNHNVMYWYQQKSSQAPKLLFHYYDKDFNNEADTPDNFQSRRPNTSFCFLDIRSPGLGDTAMYLCATSREGSAGYTFGSGTRLTVV.